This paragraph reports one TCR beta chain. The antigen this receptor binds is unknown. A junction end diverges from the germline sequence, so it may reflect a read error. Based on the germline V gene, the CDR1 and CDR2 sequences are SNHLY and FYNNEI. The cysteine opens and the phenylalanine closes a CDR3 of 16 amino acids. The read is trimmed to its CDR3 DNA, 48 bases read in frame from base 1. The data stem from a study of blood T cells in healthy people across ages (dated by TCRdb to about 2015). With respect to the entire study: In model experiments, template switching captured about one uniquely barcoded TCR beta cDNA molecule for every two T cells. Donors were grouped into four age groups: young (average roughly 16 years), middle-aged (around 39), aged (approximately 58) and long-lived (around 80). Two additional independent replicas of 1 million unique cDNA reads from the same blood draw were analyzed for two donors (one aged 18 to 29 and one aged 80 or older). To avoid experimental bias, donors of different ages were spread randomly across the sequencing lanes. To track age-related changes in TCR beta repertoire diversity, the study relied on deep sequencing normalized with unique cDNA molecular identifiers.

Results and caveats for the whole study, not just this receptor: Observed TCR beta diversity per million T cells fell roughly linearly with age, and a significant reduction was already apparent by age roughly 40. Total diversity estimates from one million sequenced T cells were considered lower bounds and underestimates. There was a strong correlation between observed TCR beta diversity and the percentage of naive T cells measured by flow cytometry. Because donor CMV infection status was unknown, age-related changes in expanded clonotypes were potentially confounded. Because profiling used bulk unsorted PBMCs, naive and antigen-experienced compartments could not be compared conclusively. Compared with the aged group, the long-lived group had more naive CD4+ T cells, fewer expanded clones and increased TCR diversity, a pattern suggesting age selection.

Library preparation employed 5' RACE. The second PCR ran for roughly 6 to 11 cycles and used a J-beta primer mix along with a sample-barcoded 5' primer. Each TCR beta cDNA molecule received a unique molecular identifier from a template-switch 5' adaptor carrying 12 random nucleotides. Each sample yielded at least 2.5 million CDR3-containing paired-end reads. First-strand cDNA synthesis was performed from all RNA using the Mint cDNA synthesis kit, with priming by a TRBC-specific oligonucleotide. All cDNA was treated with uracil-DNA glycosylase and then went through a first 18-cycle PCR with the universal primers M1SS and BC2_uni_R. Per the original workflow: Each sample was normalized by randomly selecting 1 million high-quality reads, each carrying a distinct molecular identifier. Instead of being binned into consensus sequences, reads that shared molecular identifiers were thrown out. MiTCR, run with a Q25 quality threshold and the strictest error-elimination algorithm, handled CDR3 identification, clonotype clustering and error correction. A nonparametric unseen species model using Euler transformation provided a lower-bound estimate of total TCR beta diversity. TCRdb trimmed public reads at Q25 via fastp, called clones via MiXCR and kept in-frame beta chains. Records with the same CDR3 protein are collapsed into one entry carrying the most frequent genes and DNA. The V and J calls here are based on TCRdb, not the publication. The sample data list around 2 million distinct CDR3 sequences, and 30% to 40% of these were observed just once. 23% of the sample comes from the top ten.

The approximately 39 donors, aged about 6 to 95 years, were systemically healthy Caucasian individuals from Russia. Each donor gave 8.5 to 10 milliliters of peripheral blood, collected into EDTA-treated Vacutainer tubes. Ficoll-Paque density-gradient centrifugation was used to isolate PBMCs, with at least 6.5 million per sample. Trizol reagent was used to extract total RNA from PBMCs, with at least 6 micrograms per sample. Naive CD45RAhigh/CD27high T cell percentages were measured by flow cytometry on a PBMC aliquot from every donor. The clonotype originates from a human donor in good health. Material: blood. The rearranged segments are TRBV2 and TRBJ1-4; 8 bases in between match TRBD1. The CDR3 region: CASSVARGQDNEKLVF. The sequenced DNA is TGTGCCAGCAGTGTCGCCAGGGGGCAAGATAATGAAAAACTGGTTTTT. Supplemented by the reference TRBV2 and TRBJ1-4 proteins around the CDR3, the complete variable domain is EPEVTQTPSHQVTQMGQEVILRCVPISNHLYFYWYRQILGQKVEFLVSFYNNEISEKSEIFDDQFSVERPDGSNFTLKIRSTKLEDSAMYFCASSVARGQDNEKLVFGSGTQLSVL.